This T cell receptor (beta chain) was observed in a study of T cell repertoires in cytomegalovirus infection. TCRdb independently ran MiXCR on the reads; one entry per CDR3 protein. The sample lists under 200,000 distinct CDR3 sequences, more than 15% occurring once. Sequencing was performed on CD8+ T cells from PBMCs. The receptor was isolated from a human donor in good health (CMV status not recorded). Some clones in this sample may be carry-over from other donors' samples.

CDR3 DNA sequence: TGTGCCAGCAGTAAGGGGGGGGGCCGAAATGAGCAGTTCTTC. As protein: CASSKGGGRNEQFF. V and J are TRBV6-2 or TRBV6-3 and TRBJ2-1; D is possibly TRBD2 (7 bases). The CDR3 is 14 residues long. Germline V gene sequence: CDR1 MNHEY, CDR2 SVGEGT. V was cut by 5 bases and J by 7 bases, with 15 bases left in between.